The clone carrying this T cell receptor (beta chain) was detected once. Its target is not known. The V end was cut by 5 bases, the J end by 1 base, with 12 bases between. The CDR3 length is 15 residues. Germline assignment: CDR1 LNHDA and CDR2 SQIVND (reference sequence). These data originate in a study of persistence of HIV-infected CD4 T cells. Cells were stimulated with overlapping HIV-1 Gag 15-mer peptides. CD4+ T cells upregulating both CD40 ligand and CD69 were sorted as responding cells. Plasma HIV-1 RNA stayed below 50 copies/mL for at least 4 years. The immunoSEQ assay was version 4, run in survey mode. Sequencing was performed with immunoSEQ multiplex PCR; in TCRdb, only in-frame clones are kept and a portion is missing. The sample shows under 20,000 clones, approximately 65% of them seen only once.

The receptor was derived from an adult woman with HIV who was CMV-seropositive. The sequencing here drew on CD4+ T cells sorted from PBMCs after roughly 18-hour stimulation, taken from a patient who received antiretroviral therapy. The chain uses TRBV19 and TRBJ1-5; TRBD1 is a possible D gene (6 bases). Here the CDR3 DNA reads TGTGCCAGTAGTCCACAGGGTGGAAGCAATCAGCCCCAGCATTTT. Translation: CASSPQGGSNQPQHF.